The 27 T cell receptor beta chains below were found in one sample sequenced in a study of blood T cell repertoires in COVID-19. This table comes from immunoSEQ multiplex PCR, and its TCRdb copy is limited to in-frame clones, with some not included. This sample has under 350,000 clones, with roughly 91% found just once. Specimen: PBMCs or T cells enriched from blood (not recorded which). The source of these receptors is a woman aged 55-75 years who had recovered from COVID-19.

This clone has a single count. The chain carries TRBV7-8 and TRBJ1-1; TRBD1 matches at 9 bases. Unmatched junction bases numbered 7, after V lost 7 bases and J lost 7 bases. CDR3 size: 13 residues. Per germline, CDR1 SGHVS and CDR2 FQNEAQ. The DNA for the CDR3 is TGTGCCAGCACAAACAGGGGGCCCTATGAAGCTTTCTTT. Translating gives CASTNRGPYEAFF. Filled out from reference TRBV7-8 and TRBJ1-1, the complete variable domain reads GAGVSQSPRYKVAKRGQDVALRCDPISGHVSLFWYQQALGQGPEFLTYFQNEAQLDKSGLPSDRFFAERPEGSVSTLKIQRTQQEDSAVYLCASTNRGPYEAFFGQGTRLTVV.

The chain joins TRBV9 to TRBJ2-1; weak D call: TRBD1 (6 bases). This CDR3 contains 12 residues. V dropped 5 bases and J dropped 9 bases, with 12 bases sitting between them. Germline V gene sequence: CDR1 SGDLS, CDR2 YYNGEE. CDR3 coding DNA: TGTGCCAGCAGTGCCAGGGGATTTGAGCAGTTCTTC. This sequence encodes CASSARGFEQFF.

The V gene is TRBV6-5, the J gene TRBJ1-2, with TRBD1 identical over 9 bases. Germline V gene sequence: CDR1 MNHEY, CDR2 SVGAGI. This CDR3 region has 14 residues. The V segment lost 6 bases and the J segment 8 bases; nucleotides outside the gene matches: 10. CDR3: CASRVTTGGEGYTF. The CDR3 coding sequence is TGTGCCAGCAGGGTAACGACAGGGGGAGAAGGCTACACCTTC.

V and J are TRBV3-1 (or the pseudogene TRBV3-2) and TRBJ2-4; TRBD1 matches at 7 bases. Losses at the gene ends were 6 bases for V and 2 bases for J; bases not matched to a gene: 7. Germline CDR1 reads LGHDT; CDR2 reads YNNKEL (reference sequence). The CDR3 extends over 15 amino acids. CDR3 coding DNA: TGTGCCAGCAGTCGACAGGGAAGTTCCAAAAACATTCAGTACTTC. Translation gives CASSRQGSSKNIQYF.

The genes are TRBV5-6 and TRBJ2-7; 8 bases align to TRBD2. V was clipped by 0 bases and J by 5 bases; unmatched bases: 4. The germline V gene has CDR1 SGHDT and CDR2 YYEEEE. This CDR3 has 14 residues. CDR3 loop: CASSLGQRGHEQYF. The CDR3 DNA follows: TGTGCCAGCAGCTTGGGTCAGCGGGGGCACGAGCAGTACTTC.

The chain uses TRBV24-1 and TRBJ2-1, with 7 bases aligning to TRBD2. The CDR3 consists of 13 residues. The V gene's germline CDR1 is KGHDR and CDR2 SFDVKD. J was trimmed by 2 bases and V by 6 bases; bases with no gene match: 0. The CDR3 spells CATSLAAYNEQFF. As DNA, the CDR3 is TGTGCCACCAGTCTAGCGGCCTACAATGAGCAGTTCTTC.

Here the CDR3 reads CASSPGQPPEAFF. The CDR3 nucleotides are TGTGCCAGCAGTCCGGGACAGCCGCCGGAAGCTTTCTTT. The chain has TRBV28 and TRBJ1-1; 7 bases are shared with TRBD1. V lost 5 bases and J lost 8; bases outside the gene matches: 8. This CDR3 has 13 amino acids. Germline V gene data show CDR1 as MDHEN and CDR2 as SYDVKM.

The J gene is TRBJ1-3, the V gene TRBV3-1 (or the pseudogene TRBV3-2); D may be TRBD1 (6 bases). CDR1 and CDR2 from the germline V gene are LGHDT and YNNKEL (reference sequence). V was pared by 6 bases and J by 2 bases, with 11 bases between. This CDR3 is 14 amino acids long. CDR3 residues: CASSTGRTGNTIYF. In nucleotides, the CDR3 is TGTGCCAGCAGTACAGGGAGAACTGGAAACACCATATATTTT.

The rearrangement links TRBV19 to TRBJ2-3; 8 nucleotides match TRBD2. Germline CDR1 and CDR2: LNHDA and SQIVND (reference sequence). This CDR3 contains 16 residues. The junction had 15 bases not matched to a gene; V was cut back by 8 bases and J by 5 bases. The CDR3: CASSRAGAFVEDTQYF. The CDR3 DNA reads as TGTGCCAGTTCACGAGCGGGAGCCTTCGTTGAAGATACGCAGTATTTT.

The chain recombines TRBV6-1 with TRBJ2-7, with unresolved D. Germline lookup yields CDR1 MNHNS and CDR2 SASEGT. Trimming took 0 bases from V and 9 from J, leaving 12 bases between them. This CDR3 region has 13 residues. The CDR3 spells CASSEASGDGQYF. DNA for the CDR3: TGTGCCAGCAGTGAAGCGTCAGGCGATGGGCAGTACTTC.

The chain links TRBV29-1 to TRBJ1-5; 9 bases map to TRBD1. Germline CDR1 reads SQVTM; CDR2 reads ANQGSEA. This CDR3 is 15 amino acids long. V dropped 0 bases and J dropped 3; count of bases not matched to a gene: 3. The chain's CDR3 is CSVEEGTGNNQPQHF. CDR3 DNA sequence: TGCAGCGTTGAAGAGGGGACAGGGAACAATCAGCCCCAGCATTTT.

This clone was detected only once. V gene TRBV5-3 combines with J gene TRBJ1-1; D possibly corresponds to TRBD1 (5 bases). TRBV5-3 is an open reading frame, and its role is uncertain. Trimming stripped 4 bases from V and 6 bases from J, with 10 bases between. This CDR3 has 12 residues. CDR3 region: CARSKLRAEAFF. The CDR3 DNA sequence: TGTGCCAGAAGCAAACTCAGGGCTGAAGCTTTCTTT.

V is TRBV18 and J is TRBJ2-1; 12 bases match TRBD2. The junction had 4 bases not matched to a gene; V was cut back by 2 bases and J by 5 bases. From germline, CDR1 is KGHSH and CDR2 LQKENI. There are 16 residues in the CDR3. CDR3 amino acids: CASSPTGLAGDNEQFF. The CDR3 nucleotides read TGTGCCAGCTCACCAACGGGACTAGCGGGTGACAATGAGCAGTTCTTC.

CDR3 coding DNA: TGCGCCAGCAATCATGACAGGGGGCGTTCAAATTCACCCCTCCACTTT. The encoded protein is CASNHDRGRSNSPLHF. This chain joins TRBV4-1 and TRBJ1-6; TRBD1 matches at 10 bases. After removal of 7 bases from V and 7 bases from J, the junction contained 10 bases not matched to a gene. This CDR3 region has 16 residues. CDR1 and CDR2 from the germline V gene are MGHRA and YSYEKL.

The chain links TRBV28 to TRBJ1-5, with 8 bases that match TRBD1. Trimming cost V 8 bases and J 4 bases; bases outside gene matches: 4. The CDR3 consists of 13 residues. Germline CDR1 MDHEN, CDR2 SYDVKM. CDR3 region: CASRRDRNQPQHF. Written as DNA, the CDR3 is TGTGCCAGCCGTCGGGACAGGAATCAGCCCCAGCATTTT.

The chain links TRBV6-2 or TRBV6-3 to TRBJ1-2; the match to TRBD1 covers 7 bases. The V and J ends lost 3 bases and 3 bases, in that order; junction bases with no gene match: 7. Germline V lookup: CDR1 MNHEY, CDR2 SVGEGT. There are 15 residues in the CDR3. CDR3 loop: CASSYYRGTDYGYTF. The CDR3 DNA reads TGTGCCAGCAGTTATTACCGAGGGACAGACTATGGCTACACCTTC.

The chain is built from TRBV9 and TRBJ1-3; D is unclear. The germline gives CDR1 SGDLS, CDR2 YYNGEE. V shed 4 bases and J shed 2 bases, with 13 bases lying between them. The CDR3 is made up of 15 amino acids. The DNA of the CDR3 is TGTGCCAGCAGCCCCGGCGGGAACACTGGAAACACCATATATTTT. Protein: CASSPGGNTGNTIYF. Based on the CDR3 plus reference TRBV9 and TRBJ1-3, the full variable domain is DSGVTQTPKHLITATGQRVTLRCSPRSGDLSVYWYQQSLDQGLQFLIQYYNGEERAKGNILERFSAQQFPDLHSELNLSSLELGDSALYFCASSPGGNTGNTIYFGEGSWLTVV.

V gene TRBV18 combines with J gene TRBJ1-3, with no clear D. Germline CDR1 and CDR2: KGHSH and LQKENI. This CDR3 has 15 amino acids. V lost 0 bases and J lost 2, with 8 bases in between. In DNA form, the CDR3 reads TGTGCCAGCTCACCACCCGGTGCACCTGGAAACACCATATATTTT. It translates to CASSPPGAPGNTIYF.

This clone was recorded once. This chain uses TRBV5-1 with TRBJ2-5; 7 bases are a match to TRBD2. Germline V gene lookup returns CDR1 SGHRS and CDR2 YFSETQ. The CDR3 has 13 residues. Trimming at V came to 2 bases and at J to 3 bases, leaving 1 base not matched to a gene. CDR3 amino acids: CASSFGGEETQYF. The CDR3 coding sequence is TGCGCCAGCAGCTTTGGGGGGGAAGAGACCCAGTACTTC.

The genes are TRBV9 and TRBJ1-1, with D unresolved. CDR1 SGDLS and CDR2 YYNGEE come from the germline V gene. This CDR3 region has 14 residues. V dropped 1 base and J dropped 0 bases, with 7 bases sitting between them. The CDR3, as DNA: TGTGCCAGCAGCGTAACAGACATGAACACTGAAGCTTTCTTT. This gives the protein CASSVTDMNTEAFF.

The rearrangement links TRBV15 to TRBJ1-4, with 10 nucleotides matching TRBD1. Germline V gene data show CDR1 as LNHNV and CDR2 as YYDKDF (reference sequence). V lost 3 bases, J lost 3 bases, and 4 bases stayed unmatched. The CDR3 extends over 16 amino acids. The CDR3 DNA reads as TGTGCCACCAGCAGGGGTGGGACAGGGGCTAATGAAAAACTGTTTTTT. Translation: CATSRGGTGANEKLFF. Drawing the rest from reference TRBV15 and TRBJ1-4, the complete variable domain is DAMVIQNPRYQVTQFGKPVTLSCSQTLNHNVMYWYQQKSSQAPKLLFHYYDKDFNNEADTPDNFQSRRPNTSFCFLDIRSPGLGDTAMYLCATSRGGTGANEKLFFGSGTQLSVL.

The chain is built from TRBV7-6 and TRBJ1-3, with D unclear. The CDR3 runs 16 residues. The germline V and J ends were trimmed by 5 bases and 4 bases, with 18 bases remaining between them. Germline CDR1 and CDR2: SGHVS and FNYEAQ. CDR3 amino acids: CASSLYRVSGGNTIYF. The DNA for the CDR3 is TGTGCCAGCAGCCTATACAGAGTCTCGGGGGGAAACACCATATATTTT. Supplemented by reference TRBV7-6 and TRBJ1-3, the full variable domain reads GAGVSQSPRYKVTKRGQDVALRCDPISGHVSLYWYRQALGQGPEFLTYFNYEAQQDKSGLPNDRFSAERPEGSISTLTIQRTEQRDSAMYRCASSLYRVSGGNTIYFGEGSWLTVV.

The V and J genes are TRBV2 and TRBJ2-7; 14 nucleotides align to TRBD2. This CDR3 is built from 15 residues. V gave up 7 bases and J gave up 5 bases; unmatched junction bases: 7. The V gene's germline CDR1 is SNHLY and CDR2 FYNNEI. The CDR3, as DNA: TGTGCCAGCAACACCGGGACTAGCGGGAGAAACGAGCAGTACTTC. The encoded protein is CASNTGTSGRNEQYF.

The chain has TRBV24-1 and TRBJ2-1; D is uncertain. The V end was cut by 6 bases, the J end by 0 bases, with 14 bases between. CDR3 size: 16 residues. The germline V gene encodes CDR1 KGHDR and CDR2 SFDVKD. CDR3 loop: CATSTIEAGSYNEQFF. DNA for the CDR3: TGTGCCACCAGTACGATCGAAGCAGGCTCCTACAATGAGCAGTTCTTC.

The rearrangement uses TRBV12-3 or TRBV12-4 and TRBJ2-7; no firm D call. This CDR3 comprises 13 residues. V dropped 3 bases and J dropped 7 bases, with 13 bases sitting between them. The CDR3 is CASSFGSSEEQYF. The CDR3 region has the DNA TGTGCCAGCAGTTTTGGGTCTAGTGAGGAGCAGTACTTC.

V gene TRBV28 combines with J gene TRBJ1-5; the D gene is possibly TRBD1 (5 bases). The CDR3 consists of 19 residues. The ends were cut back, 2 bases at V and 1 base at J, with 21 bases in the middle. Germline CDR1 reads MDHEN; CDR2 reads SYDVKM. This chain's CDR3 is CASSLNMFTRGESNQPQHF. DNA of the CDR3: TGTGCCAGCAGTTTAAACATGTTTACGCGGGGGGAGAGCAATCAGCCCCAGCATTTT.

The chain recombines TRBV5-4 with TRBJ2-1; weak D call: TRBD2 (6 bases). The CDR3 totals 12 residues. Germline V lookup: CDR1 SGHNT, CDR2 YYREEE (reference sequence). V was clipped by 4 bases and J by 8 bases, with 10 bases between them. DNA of the CDR3: TGTGCCAGCAGCCGGGGGAGTGATGAGCAGTTCTTC. Protein product: CASSRGSDEQFF.